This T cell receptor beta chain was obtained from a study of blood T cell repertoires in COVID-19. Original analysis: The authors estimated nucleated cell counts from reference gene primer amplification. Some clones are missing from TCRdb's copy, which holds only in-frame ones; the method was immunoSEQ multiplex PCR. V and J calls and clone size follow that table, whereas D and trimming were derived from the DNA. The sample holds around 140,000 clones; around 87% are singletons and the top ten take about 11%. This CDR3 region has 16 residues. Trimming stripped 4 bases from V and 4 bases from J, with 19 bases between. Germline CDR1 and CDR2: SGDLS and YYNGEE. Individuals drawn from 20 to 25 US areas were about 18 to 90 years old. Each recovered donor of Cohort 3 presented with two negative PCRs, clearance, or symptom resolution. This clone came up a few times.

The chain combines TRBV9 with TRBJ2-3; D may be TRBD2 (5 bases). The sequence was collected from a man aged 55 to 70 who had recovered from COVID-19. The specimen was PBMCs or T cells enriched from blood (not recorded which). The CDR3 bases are TGTGCCAGCAGCCCCTCGGGGTCTACTTGGGCAGATACGCAGTATTTT. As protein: CASSPSGSTWADTQYF.